The rows below give T cell receptor beta chains drawn from one sample of a study of blood T cell repertoires in COVID-19. Generated by immunoSEQ multiplex PCR, the TCRdb table keeps only in-frame clones and is missing some. This table has 200,000 or so clones, about nine tenths appearing once. Sequenced sample: peripheral blood. Receptors originate from a woman aged 55-69 years with acute or convalescent COVID-19. CDR3s include the opening cysteine and the closing phenylalanine or tryptophan. D genes are given only for firm matches. Clone size is given for some rows only: seen once, a few or many times, or a class if the clone is expanded.

v_call: TRBV28; j_call: TRBJ2-1; d_call: TRBD2; clone_size: once; cdr3_aa: CASSLVGWGVGTTTSGRAEVEQFF; cdr3_nt: TGTGCCAGCAGTTTAGTGGGGTGGGGTGTAGGAACCACTACTAGCGGGAGGGCCGAGGTTGAGCAGTTCTTC
v_call: TRBV6-6; j_call: TRBJ1-2; d_call: -; clone_size: -; cdr3_aa: CATFRRENYGYTF; cdr3_nt: TGTGCCACCTTCCGGAGGGAAAACTATGGCTACACCTTC
v_call: TRBV15; j_call: TRBJ1-1; d_call: -; clone_size: -; cdr3_aa: CATSRDRGNTEAFF; cdr3_nt: TGTGCCACCAGCAGAGATAGAGGGAACACTGAAGCTTTCTTT
v_call: TRBV2; j_call: TRBJ2-7; d_call: TRBD1; clone_size: -; cdr3_aa: CASRLDRGRYEQYF; cdr3_nt: TGTGCCAGCAGACTGGACAGGGGGCGCTACGAGCAGTACTTC
v_call: TRBV6-6; j_call: TRBJ2-1; d_call: TRBD1; clone_size: few; cdr3_aa: CASSYTGTENEQFF; cdr3_nt: TGTGCCAGCAGTTACACCGGGACAGAGAACGAGCAGTTCTTC
v_call: TRBV28; j_call: TRBJ1-5; d_call: -; clone_size: -; cdr3_aa: CASSRSNQPQHF; cdr3_nt: TGTGCCAGCAGTCGGAGCAATCAGCCCCAGCATTTT
v_call: TRBV7-2; j_call: TRBJ1-5; d_call: -; clone_size: -; cdr3_aa: CASNLGVSEPQHF; cdr3_nt: TGTGCCAGCAACCTAGGGGTTTCTGAGCCCCAGCATTTT
v_call: TRBV7-6; j_call: TRBJ2-2; d_call: -; clone_size: once; cdr3_aa: CASSSRQARGNTGELFF; cdr3_nt: TGTGCCAGCAGCTCCAGACAGGCCAGGGGGAACACCGGGGAGCTGTTTTTT
v_call: TRBV7-9; j_call: TRBJ2-6; d_call: TRBD1; clone_size: -; cdr3_aa: CASSLGQGASGANVLTF; cdr3_nt: TGTGCCAGCAGCTTGGGACAGGGGGCTTCAGGGGCCAACGTCCTGACTTTC
v_call: TRBV30; j_call: TRBJ2-3; d_call: -; clone_size: once; cdr3_aa: CAWSRGGATDTQYF; cdr3_nt: TGTGCCTGGTCGAGGGGAGGAGCCACAGATACGCAGTATTTT
v_call: TRBV7-2; j_call: TRBJ1-1; d_call: -; clone_size: -; cdr3_aa: CASSLTGLFDEAFF; cdr3_nt: TGTGCCAGCAGCCTCACAGGGCTATTCGATGAAGCTTTCTTT
v_call: TRBV10-1; j_call: TRBJ2-2; d_call: -; clone_size: -; cdr3_aa: CASSDGQKELFF; cdr3_nt: TGCGCCAGCAGTGATGGACAGAAGGAGCTGTTTTTT
v_call: TRBV7-2; j_call: TRBJ2-3; d_call: TRBD2; clone_size: -; cdr3_aa: CASSALPSGTTDTQYF; cdr3_nt: TGTGCCAGCAGCGCCTTACCTAGCGGGACCACAGATACGCAGTATTTT
v_call: TRBV5-1; j_call: TRBJ1-4; d_call: -; clone_size: -; cdr3_aa: CASSLAGGEEKLFF; cdr3_nt: TGCGCCAGCAGCTTGGCGGGAGGGGAAGAAAAACTGTTTTTT
v_call: TRBV11-2; j_call: TRBJ1-5; d_call: -; clone_size: -; cdr3_aa: CASSSASAPAAQHF; cdr3_nt: TGTGCCAGCAGCTCCGCGTCAGCCCCAGCGGCCCAGCATTTT
v_call: TRBV30; j_call: TRBJ2-7; d_call: -; clone_size: many; cdr3_aa: CAWSADTNYEQYF; cdr3_nt: TGTGCCTGGAGTGCCGACACGAACTACGAGCAGTACTTC
v_call: TRBV14; j_call: TRBJ1-4; d_call: -; clone_size: -; cdr3_aa: CASSLSGGDTAATNEKLFF; cdr3_nt: TGTGCCAGCAGCCTCTCGGGGGGGGACACCGCGGCAACTAATGAAAAACTGTTTTTT
v_call: TRBV12-1; j_call: TRBJ1-4; d_call: -; clone_size: -; cdr3_aa: CASSFARRQVATNEKLFF; cdr3_nt: TGTGCCAGCAGCTTTGCACGCCGACAGGTTGCAACTAATGAAAAACTGTTTTTT
v_call: TRBV3-1/TRBV3-2; j_call: TRBJ2-1; d_call: -; clone_size: -; cdr3_aa: CASSPRYMGGHYNEQFF; cdr3_nt: TGTGCCAGCAGCCCAAGATATATGGGGGGGCACTACAATGAGCAGTTCTTC
v_call: TRBV5-1; j_call: TRBJ2-3; d_call: TRBD2; clone_size: -; cdr3_aa: CASSLGTSGRTDTQYF; cdr3_nt: TGCGCCAGCAGCTTGGGGACTAGCGGACGCACAGATACGCAGTATTTT
v_call: TRBV6-1; j_call: TRBJ2-2; d_call: -; clone_size: -; cdr3_aa: CASSGGQGSPYTGELFF; cdr3_nt: TGTGCCAGCAGTGGTGGGCAGGGGTCGCCGTACACCGGGGAGCTGTTTTTT
v_call: TRBV5-1; j_call: TRBJ1-6; d_call: TRBD1; clone_size: -; cdr3_aa: CASSPRDRGKGSPLHF; cdr3_nt: TGCGCCAGCAGCCCTCGGGACAGGGGGAAGGGGTCACCCCTCCACTTT
v_call: TRBV5-1; j_call: TRBJ2-5; d_call: TRBD2; clone_size: -; cdr3_aa: CASSGGTSGGALRETQYF; cdr3_nt: TGCGCCAGCAGCGGCGGGACTAGCGGGGGGGCCTTACGAGAGACCCAGTACTTC
v_call: TRBV28; j_call: TRBJ2-6; d_call: -; clone_size: -; cdr3_aa: CASSLFGSAGANVLTF; cdr3_nt: TGTGCCAGCAGTTTATTTGGCAGCGCTGGGGCCAACGTCCTGACTTTC
v_call: TRBV9; j_call: TRBJ1-2; d_call: TRBD1; clone_size: -; cdr3_aa: CASSFNSGTGSDGYTF; cdr3_nt: TGTGCCAGCAGCTTCAATTCCGGGACAGGGTCGGATGGCTACACCTTC
v_call: TRBV15; j_call: TRBJ2-2; d_call: TRBD1; clone_size: once; cdr3_aa: CATSRGGRTGSSGELFF; cdr3_nt: TGTGCCACCAGCAGAGGAGGGCGGACAGGGAGCAGCGGGGAGCTGTTTTTT
v_call: TRBV2; j_call: TRBJ1-1; d_call: -; clone_size: -; cdr3_aa: CASSEVGGRNTEAFF; cdr3_nt: TGTGCCAGCAGTGAAGTGGGGGGACGGAACACTGAAGCTTTCTTT